The subject of this entry is one TCR beta chain. Its antigen is as yet unknown. The sample originates from a study of OX40 agonist ivuxolimab in advanced cancers. Study context: Among those treated, three patients had partial responses, one with hepatocellular carcinoma and two with cutaneous melanoma.

V was shortened by 4 bases and J by 3 bases, with 7 bases between the two germline ends. The germline V gene encodes CDR1 SEHNR and CDR2 FQNEAQ (reference sequence). The length of the CDR3 is 13 residues. Assay used: immunoSEQ multiplex PCR; TCRdb lists only in-frame clones, some missing. Of about 24,000 clones in the sample, approximately 91% are singletons; the top ten hold about 49%. General study findings and limits: Antigen specificity of clonally expanded peripheral T cells was not established. Average numbers of expanded clones were greater in CD8+ T cells than in CD4+.

This clonotype was obtained from an adult with an advanced solid tumor such as melanoma, head and neck, liver or kidney cancer. The sample was CD4+ or CD8+ T cells sorted from blood, taken in a trial of the OX40 agonist ivuxolimab. The chain joins TRBV7-9 to TRBJ2-1; D uncertain. CDR3 in amino acids: CASSSTLYNEQFF. DNA of the CDR3: TGTGCCAGCAGCTCGACACTCTACAATGAGCAGTTCTTC.